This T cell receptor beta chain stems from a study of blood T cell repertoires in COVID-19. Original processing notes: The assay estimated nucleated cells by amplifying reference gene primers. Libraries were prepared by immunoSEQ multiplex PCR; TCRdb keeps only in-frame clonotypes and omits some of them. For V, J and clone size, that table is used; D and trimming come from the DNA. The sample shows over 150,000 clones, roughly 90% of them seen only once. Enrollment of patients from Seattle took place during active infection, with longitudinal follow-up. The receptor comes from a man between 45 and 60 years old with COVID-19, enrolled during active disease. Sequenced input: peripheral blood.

CDR3 region: CASSLGAGTAYNEQFF. CDR3 nucleotides: TGCGCCAGCAGCTTGGGTGCGGGGACGGCCTACAATGAGCAGTTCTTC. The chain couples TRBV5-1 to TRBJ2-1; possible D gene TRBD2, 6 bases. The germline V and J ends were trimmed by 0 bases and 2 bases, with 12 bases remaining between them. Germline V gene sequence: CDR1 SGHRS, CDR2 YFSETQ. The CDR3 covers 16 residues.